These T cell receptor beta chains were read from a single sample in a study of Ad26.COV2.S vaccination and SARS-CoV-2 variants. Profiling relied on immunoSEQ multiplex PCR, and the TCRdb table lists in-frame clones only, not all of them. Of about 400,000 clones detected, about 88% appear once; the ten largest clones hold 3.5%. The sample in question was peripheral blood, obtained in a trial of Ad26.COV2.S vaccine versus placebo. The receptors were gathered from a person aged 18-65 years who received the Ad26.COV2.S COVID-19 vaccine or a placebo. Each CDR3 is given with its conserved first and last residue. Each record gives: clone size, V gene, J gene, D gene, CDR3 protein, CDR3 DNA. The D gene is left open where the match is weak. Size tells how often a clone was seen (once, few, many) or the class of an expanded clone, and some rows leave it out.

.	TRBV12-5	TRBJ2-5	.	CASGLASETQYF	TGTGCTAGTGGTTTGGCCTCAGAGACCCAGTACTTC
once	TRBV3-1/TRBV3-2	TRBJ2-1	.	CASSQVTDIYNEQFF	TGTGCCAGCAGCCAAGTCACAGATATATACAATGAGCAGTTCTTC
once	TRBV10-1	TRBJ1-1	.	CASSESGGIRFEAFF	TGCGCCAGCAGTGAGTCTGGAGGGATCCGTTTTGAAGCTTTCTTT
.	TRBV5-8	TRBJ1-3	.	CASSLVGARAGNTIYF	TGTGCCAGCAGCTTGGTTGGGGCAAGAGCTGGAAACACCATATATTTT
once	TRBV7-9	TRBJ1-1	TRBD1	CASSSGTESAEAFF	TGTGCCAGCAGCTCAGGGACAGAAAGCGCTGAAGCTTTCTTT
.	TRBV11-2	TRBJ1-1	.	CASSFGGGITEAFF	TGTGCCAGCAGCTTCGGTGGGGGGATCACTGAAGCTTTCTTT
once	TRBV28	TRBJ1-5	TRBD1	CASSPTGVGNQPQHF	TGTGCCAGCAGTCCAACAGGGGTGGGCAATCAGCCCCAGCATTTT
.	TRBV5-1	TRBJ1-4	TRBD1	CASSLEQGGGEKLFF	TGCGCCAGCAGCTTGGAGCAGGGGGGAGGAGAAAAACTGTTTTTT
.	TRBV30	TRBJ1-6	.	CAWSGRVRVGSPLHF	TGTGCCTGGAGTGGTAGGGTGCGAGTAGGGTCACCCCTCCACTTT
.	TRBV27	TRBJ1-6	.	CASSFRVRSDSPLHF	TGTGCCAGCAGTTTCCGGGTCCGGAGCGATTCACCCCTCCACTTT
.	TRBV19	TRBJ1-2	.	CASSIDNYGYTF	TGTGCCAGTAGTATAGACAACTATGGCTACACCTTC
once	TRBV4-1	TRBJ2-2	.	CASSHRRDRFYTGELFF	TGCGCCAGCAGCCACCGCCGAGACAGGTTCTACACCGGGGAGCTGTTTTTT
.	TRBV7-9	TRBJ1-1	.	CASTKLGSAEAFF	TGTGCCAGCACTAAACTCGGATCGGCTGAAGCTTTCTTT
once	TRBV6-5	TRBJ2-7	TRBD1	CASNRDRLSYEQYF	TGTGCCAGCAATAGGGACAGACTAAGTTACGAGCAGTACTTC
.	TRBV10-1	TRBJ2-7	.	CASSEGLHPSYEQYF	TGCGCCAGCAGTGAAGGGCTGCACCCCTCCTACGAGCAGTACTTC
.	TRBV10-2	TRBJ1-5	.	CATGGLDSNQPQHF	TGCGCCACTGGGGGACTGGATAGCAATCAGCCCCAGCATTTT
.	TRBV4-1	TRBJ1-1	.	CASSHSLRRTEAFF	TGCGCCAGCAGCCACTCCCTCCGAAGGACTGAAGCTTTCTTT
.	TRBV24-1	TRBJ2-7	TRBD1	CATSDPGQGSYEQYF	TGTGCCACCAGTGATCCGGGACAGGGCTCCTACGAGCAGTACTTC
.	TRBV21-1	TRBJ2-7	.	CASSKATGTGLYYEQYF	TGTGCCAGCAGCAAAGCCACCGGGACAGGTCTTTACTACGAGCAGTACTTC
.	TRBV5-1	TRBJ1-1	TRBD1	CASSLRWRDRGLNTEAFF	TGCGCCAGCAGCTTAAGGTGGCGTGACAGGGGCTTGAACACTGAAGCTTTCTTT
many	TRBV10-3	TRBJ2-2	TRBD1	CAISESMLIKTGRTGELFF	TGTGCCATCAGTGAGTCGATGTTAATTAAGACAGGGAGAACCGGGGAGCTGTTTTTT
.	TRBV3-1/TRBV3-2	TRBJ1-4	.	CASSRGPLRPEKLFF	TGTGCCAGCAGCCGAGGGCCTCTAAGGCCTGAAAAACTGTTTTTT
.	TRBV4-1	TRBJ1-6	.	CASSPKGSSPLHF	TGCGCCAGCAGCCCCAAGGGTTCTTCACCCCTCCACTTT
.	TRBV3-1/TRBV3-2	TRBJ2-2	TRBD1	CASSLPSGRGSGELFF	TGTGCCAGCAGTCTCCCGAGTGGCAGGGGGTCCGGGGAGCTGTTTTTT
.	TRBV13	TRBJ2-1	.	CASSLGGWDEQFF	TGTGCCAGCAGCTTAGGGGGTTGGGATGAGCAGTTCTTC
few	TRBV7-2	TRBJ2-5	TRBD2	CASSGLAGQETQYF	TGTGCCAGCAGCGGACTAGCGGGACAGGAGACCCAGTACTTC
.	TRBV11-2	TRBJ2-2	TRBD1	CASSPGTGLTGELFF	TGTGCCAGCAGCCCCGGGACAGGGCTCACCGGGGAGCTGTTTTTT
.	TRBV5-4	TRBJ1-2	.	CASSQGTGHSYGYTF	TGTGCCAGCAGCCAAGGAACAGGGCACAGCTATGGCTACACCTTC
.	TRBV24-1	TRBJ2-6	TRBD1	CATSDSWTGDRWGANVLTF	TGTGCCACCAGTGATTCGTGGACAGGGGATCGGTGGGGGGCCAACGTCCTGACTTTC
once	TRBV18	TRBJ2-7	.	CASSPREQAGSYEQYF	TGTGCCAGCTCACCAAGAGAGCAAGCCGGGTCCTACGAGCAGTACTTC
.	TRBV10-3	TRBJ1-2	.	CAIVGTRINYGYTF	TGTGCCATCGTGGGAACGAGGATTAACTATGGCTACACCTTC
.	TRBV3-1/TRBV3-2	TRBJ2-1	.	CASSHSKDEQFF	TGTGCCAGCAGCCACAGTAAGGATGAGCAGTTCTTC
.	TRBV4-1	TRBJ1-5	TRBD1	CASSQDPQGGNSNQPQHF	TGCGCCAGCAGCCAAGATCCCCAGGGGGGGAATAGCAATCAGCCCCAGCATTTT
.	TRBV19	TRBJ2-1	TRBD1	CASSIRANRGHEQFF	TGTGCCAGTAGTATCAGGGCGAACAGGGGGCATGAGCAGTTCTTC
.	TRBV6-5	TRBJ2-2	TRBD1	CASRRDRNTGELFF	TGTGCCAGCAGGAGGGACAGGAACACCGGGGAGCTGTTTTTT
.	TRBV30	TRBJ2-6	.	CAWSPRGAGANVLTF	TGTGCCTGGAGTCCTAGGGGAGCTGGGGCCAACGTCCTGACTTTC
.	TRBV9	TRBJ2-2	.	CASSDERNTGELFF	TGTGCCAGCAGCGACGAGAGGAACACCGGGGAGCTGTTTTTT
.	TRBV5-1	TRBJ2-5	.	CASSRMGAGQETQYF	TGCGCCAGCAGCCGCATGGGAGCGGGCCAAGAGACCCAGTACTTC
.	TRBV18	TRBJ1-1	.	CATAKPNTEAFF	TGTGCCACCGCGAAGCCGAACACTGAAGCTTTCTTT
.	TRBV28	TRBJ2-3	TRBD1	CASSFTGTGTDTQYF	TGTGCCAGCAGTTTTACCGGGACAGGCACAGATACGCAGTATTTT
.	TRBV5-4	TRBJ2-7	.	CASSPQTNSYEQYF	TGTGCCAGCAGCCCCCAAACCAACTCCTACGAGCAGTACTTC
.	TRBV30	TRBJ1-6	.	CAWSGDKGDSPLHF	TGTGCCTGGAGTGGTGACAAAGGTGATTCACCCCTCCACTTT
.	TRBV4-3	TRBJ2-1	TRBD2	CASSQDTSGGSYNEQFF	TGCGCCAGCAGCCAAGATACTAGCGGGGGATCCTACAATGAGCAGTTCTTC
.	TRBV27	TRBJ2-4	.	CASSPTATGDIQYF	TGTGCCAGCAGTCCGACGGCCACTGGGGACATTCAGTACTTC
.	TRBV18	TRBJ1-1	.	CASSPYRGQNTEAFF	TGTGCCAGCTCACCCTACCGGGGGCAGAACACTGAAGCTTTCTTT